This T cell receptor beta chain originates from a study of blood T cell repertoires in COVID-19 (dated by TCRdb to 2020 to 2021). With regard to the full study: Samples covering the acute and convalescent phases of COVID-19 were provided by collaborators in the United States, Italy and Spain. The material from the prospective study consisted of cDNA or gDNA derived from T cells, B-cell-depleted T cells, or PBMCs. The dataset comprised deeply sampled blood TCRbeta repertoires from subjects exposed to, actively infected with, or recovered from COVID-19. The repertoires were released in a freely available public database meant as a resource for research on the immune response to SARS-CoV-2. Samples came from the ongoing ImmuneRACE study (first 160 participants) plus 1,254 subjects from 6 global collaborators. Nearly every sample came with metadata listing a de-identified subject ID, COVID-19 status, age in years and sex. Where available, HLA class I and class II types were obtained from metadata supplied by the sample provider rather than from assay-based typing. Overall results and qualifications from the work: Clinical and demographic metadata were provided uncurated, with the amount varying by source and participant.

The immunoSEQ Assay, a bias-controlled multiplex PCR, was used to amplify TCRbeta CDR3 regions from genomic DNA. In the original analysis: Within the assay, amplification of reference gene primers was used to estimate how many nucleated cells each sample contained. To quantify the absolute abundance of each unique TCRbeta CDR3 rearrangement, sequence reads were collapsed and filtered. For each sample, productive Simpson clonality was calculated as the square root of Simpson's diversity index over productive rearrangements. The immuneACCESS repertoire file appears here via TCRdb, limited to in-frame rearrangements. These files lack a portion of the clones; in checked studies, under half of the deficit traces to unresolved V genes, and the cause of the others is not known. From that table come the V and J calls and clone size; the DNA was used to work out D and trimming. A total of roughly 300,000 clones appear in this sample, about 92% of them only once. The leading ten clones occupy less than 20% of the sample.

In the prospective study, participants were about 18 to 95 years old, resided in fewer than 25 geographic areas of the United States, and were enrolled through a virtual design. To assign participants to cohorts, the prospective study relied on clinical history that participants themselves reported in a screening survey and a study questionnaire. Recovered participants in ImmuneRACE Cohort 3 were defined by two consecutive negative NP/OP PCR tests, clearance by a healthcare professional, or resolution of symptoms. Each participant in the prospective study had whole blood, serum and a nasopharyngeal or oropharyngeal swab collected by mobile phlebotomists. Participants in the prospective study had the option to provide additional blood draws and questionnaires over a roughly two-month period. Prospective study blood samples were shipped either frozen or at room temperature before DNA extraction.

Worth noting for this clone: What antigen it recognizes has not been identified. Per-nucleotide qualities are absent, and no much larger clonotype sits a single base away.

V lost 1 base and J lost 0 bases; the stretch between them is 22 bases long. Spanning cysteine to phenylalanine, the CDR3 consists of 21 amino acids. Only the CDR3 region is kept as DNA, spanning 63 bases read in frame from base 1. CDR1 and CDR2, looked up from the germline V gene, are SGHTA and FQGTGA. The sample comprised PBMCs or T cells enriched from blood (not recorded which). This receptor was identified in a woman aged 25 to 39 who had recovered from COVID-19. The chain joins TRBV7-3 to TRBJ2-6, and perhaps TRBD1 as D gene, on 8 matching bases. CDR3 protein: CASSLRDLKQGGLSGANVLTF. In nucleotides, the sequence is TGTGCCAGCAGCTTAAGGGATTTGAAACAGGGGGGGCTCTCTGGGGCCAACGTCCTGACTTTC.